The clone carrying this TCR beta chain was observed a few times. These data are taken from a study of blood T cells in healthy people across ages. The CDR3 contains 12 residues. The ends lost 7 bases at V and 3 bases at J; junction bases unmatched: 4. CDR1 and CDR2 (germline): SQVTM, ANQGSEA. The use of a sample-barcoded 5' primer and a J-beta primer mix characterized a second PCR of about 7 to 12 cycles. Each TCR beta cDNA got a 12-nucleotide random molecular identifier. TCRdb fed the 5' RACE reads into MiXCR, producing one record per CDR3 protein. The repertoire consists of over 600,000 distinct CDR3 sequences, with 46% occurring once and the leading ten covering less than 20%.

The sequenced sample consisted of blood. The chain uses TRBV29-1 and TRBJ2-5; TRBD1 aligns across 8 bases. This TCR was recovered from a man older than 75 in good health. The CDR3 reads CSEKTGEETQYF. The CDR3 region has the DNA TGCAGCGAAAAGACAGGGGAAGAGACCCAGTACTTC.